The text below deals with one TCR beta chain. Sequencing used immunoSEQ multiplex PCR; TCRdb keeps in-frame clones, though not all of them. The table includes about 210,000 clones, more than 70% detected once. This specimen belongs to a study of blood T cell repertoires in COVID-19. The wider study: Spain, Italy and the United States supplied samples that represented acute and convalescent COVID-19. Nucleic acid was either cDNA or gDNA, and it came from T cells, B-cell-depleted T cells, or PBMCs.

V dropped 5 bases and J dropped 8 bases, with 15 bases sitting between them. The CDR3 has 14 amino acids. Germline values: CDR1 LNHNV, CDR2 YYDKDF (reference sequence). The sample consisted of peripheral blood. The TCR sequence derives from a man aged 50-59 years with active or convalescent COVID-19. This chain uses TRBV15 with TRBJ1-4, with D perhaps matching TRBD1 (6 bases). The CDR3 sequence is CATSQGQQEEKLFF. The CDR3 DNA sequence: TGTGCCACCAGCCAAGGACAGCAGGAGGAAAAACTGTTTTTT.